This is a list of T cell receptor beta chains from one sample in a study of blood T cells in healthy people across ages. Each CDR3 protein gets one entry after TCRdb re-called the 5' RACE reads with MiXCR. There are hundreds of thousands of distinct CDR3 sequences in the sample; roughly half occur only once, and 45% to 65% lies in the top ten. The sample consisted of blood. The receptors were sampled from a man aged 55 to 70 in good health. Each CDR3 is given with its conserved first and last residue. A D gene is named only where the DNA matches it firmly. Clone size appears in some rows only: once, few, many, or a class for an expanded clone.

d_gene: .
v_gene: TRBV12-3/TRBV12-4
abundance: .
j_gene: TRBJ1-2
CDR3nt: TGTGCCAGCAGGTCCGCCGCCAGGGAATATGGCTACACCTTC
CDR3aa: CASRSAAREYGYTF

d_gene: TRBD1
v_gene: TRBV11-2
abundance: few
j_gene: TRBJ2-5
CDR3nt: TGTGCCAGCAGCCTAACGACAGGGGGGCAGACCCAGTACTTC
CDR3aa: CASSLTTGGQTQYF

d_gene: .
v_gene: TRBV7-8
abundance: .
j_gene: TRBJ2-1
CDR3nt: TGTGCCAGCAGCTTAGAGTCTTGGGAAGAGACCCAGTTCTTC
CDR3aa: CASSLESWEETQFF

d_gene: .
v_gene: TRBV6-6
abundance: .
j_gene: TRBJ2-4
CDR3nt: TGTGCCAGCAGTTACTCACTGGGCTGGGAGCAGTACTTC
CDR3aa: CASSYSLGWEQYF

d_gene: .
v_gene: TRBV21-1
abundance: .
j_gene: TRBJ2-7
CDR3nt: TGTGCCAGCAGCAAAGTTCCCAGGGGAACCTACGAGCAGTACTTC
CDR3aa: CASSKVPRGTYEQYF

d_gene: .
v_gene: TRBV20-1
abundance: .
j_gene: TRBJ1-2
CDR3nt: TGCAGCCTACAGGGTCGCGTTGGTGGCTACACCTTC
CDR3aa: CSLQGRVGGYTF

d_gene: .
v_gene: TRBV3-1
abundance: .
j_gene: TRBJ1-6
CDR3nt: TGTGCCAGCAGCCAAGAGGGCGGAGACACCCTCCACTTT
CDR3aa: CASSQEGGDTLHF

d_gene: .
v_gene: TRBV5-6
abundance: .
j_gene: TRBJ1-2
CDR3nt: TGTGCCAGCAGCTTCGGGGATCTCTCCTATGGCTACACCTTC
CDR3aa: CASSFGDLSYGYTF

d_gene: .
v_gene: TRBV20-1
abundance: .
j_gene: TRBJ1-1
CDR3nt: TGCAGTGCTAGAGAACAGGTTACCACTGAAGCTTTCTTT
CDR3aa: CSAREQVTTEAFF

d_gene: TRBD1
v_gene: TRBV6-2/TRBV6-3
abundance: .
j_gene: TRBJ2-7
CDR3nt: TGTGCCAGCAGTTTTGGCCGGACAGGGGGACGTGACGAGCAGTACTTC
CDR3aa: CASSFGRTGGRDEQYF

d_gene: TRBD2
v_gene: TRBV7-2
abundance: .
j_gene: TRBJ2-7
CDR3nt: TGTGCCAGCAGCTTACCGGGACTAGCCTCCTACGAGCAGTACTTC
CDR3aa: CASSLPGLASYEQYF

d_gene: .
v_gene: TRBV7-9
abundance: .
j_gene: TRBJ2-3
CDR3nt: TGTGCCAGCAGAGTGACGGGACGGGGCAGCACAGATACGCAGTATTTT
CDR3aa: CASRVTGRGSTDTQYF